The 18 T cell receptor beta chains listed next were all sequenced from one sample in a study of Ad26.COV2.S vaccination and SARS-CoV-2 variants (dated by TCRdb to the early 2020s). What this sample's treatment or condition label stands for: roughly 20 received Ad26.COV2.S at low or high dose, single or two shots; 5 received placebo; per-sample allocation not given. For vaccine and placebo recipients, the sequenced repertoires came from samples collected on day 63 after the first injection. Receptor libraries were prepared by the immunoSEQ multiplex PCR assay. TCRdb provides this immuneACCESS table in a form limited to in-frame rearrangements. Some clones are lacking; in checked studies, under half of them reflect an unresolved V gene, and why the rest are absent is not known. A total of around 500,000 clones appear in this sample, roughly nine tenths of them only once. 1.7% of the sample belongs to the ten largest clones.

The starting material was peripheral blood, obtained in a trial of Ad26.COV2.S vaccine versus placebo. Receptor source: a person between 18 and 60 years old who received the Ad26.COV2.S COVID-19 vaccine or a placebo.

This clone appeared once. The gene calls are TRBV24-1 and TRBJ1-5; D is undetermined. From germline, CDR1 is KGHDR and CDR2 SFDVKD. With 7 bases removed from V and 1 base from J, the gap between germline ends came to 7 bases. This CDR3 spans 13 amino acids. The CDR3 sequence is CATSLRSNQPQHF. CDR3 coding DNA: TGTGCCACCAGCCTCCGGAGCAATCAGCCCCAGCATTTT.

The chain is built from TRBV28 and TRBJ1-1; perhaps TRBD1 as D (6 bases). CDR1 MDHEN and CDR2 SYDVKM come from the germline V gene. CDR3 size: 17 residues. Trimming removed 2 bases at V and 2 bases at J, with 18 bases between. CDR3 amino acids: CASSLLGGASGNTEAFF. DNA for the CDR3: TGTGCCAGCAGTTTACTGGGGGGCGCTTCTGGTAACACTGAAGCTTTCTTT. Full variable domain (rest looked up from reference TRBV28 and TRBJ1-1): DVKVTQSSRYLVKRTGEKVFLECVQDMDHENMFWYRQDPGLGLRLIYFSYDVKMKEKGDIPEGYSVSREKKERFSLILESASTNQTSMYLCASSLLGGASGNTEAFFGQGTRLTVV.

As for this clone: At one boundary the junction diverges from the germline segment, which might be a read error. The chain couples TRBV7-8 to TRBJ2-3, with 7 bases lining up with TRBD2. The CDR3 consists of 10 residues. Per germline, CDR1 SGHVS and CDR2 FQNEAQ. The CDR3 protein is CAIGRDYGTF. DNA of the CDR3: TGTGCCATTGGCCGGGACTACGGAACTTTT.

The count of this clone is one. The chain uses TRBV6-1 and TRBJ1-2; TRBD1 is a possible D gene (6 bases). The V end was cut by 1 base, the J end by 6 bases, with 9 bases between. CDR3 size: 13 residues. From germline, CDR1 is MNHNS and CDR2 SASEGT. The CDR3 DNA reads TGTGCCAGCAGTGAAGTTACAGGGAATGGCTACACCTTC. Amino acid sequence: CASSEVTGNGYTF.

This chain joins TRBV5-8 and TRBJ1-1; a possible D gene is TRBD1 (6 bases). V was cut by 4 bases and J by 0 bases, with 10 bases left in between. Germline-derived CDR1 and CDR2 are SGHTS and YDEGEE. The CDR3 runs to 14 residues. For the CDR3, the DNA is TGTGCCAGCAGCCTGGACAGTGTGAACACTGAAGCTTTCTTT. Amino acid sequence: CASSLDSVNTEAFF.

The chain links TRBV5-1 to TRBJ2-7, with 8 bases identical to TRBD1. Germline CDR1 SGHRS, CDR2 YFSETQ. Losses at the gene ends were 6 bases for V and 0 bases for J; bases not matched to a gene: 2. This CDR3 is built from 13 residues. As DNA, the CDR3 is TGCGCCAGCATGGGGACAGGCTCCTACGAGCAGTACTTC. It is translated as CASMGTGSYEQYF.

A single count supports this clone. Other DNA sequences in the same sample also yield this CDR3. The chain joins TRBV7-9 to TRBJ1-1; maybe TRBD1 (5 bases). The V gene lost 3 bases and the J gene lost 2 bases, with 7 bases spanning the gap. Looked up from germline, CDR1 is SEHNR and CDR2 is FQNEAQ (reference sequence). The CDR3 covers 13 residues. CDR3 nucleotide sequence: TGTGCCAGCAGCTTGACAGCTAACACTGAAGCTTTCTTT. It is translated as CASSLTANTEAFF.

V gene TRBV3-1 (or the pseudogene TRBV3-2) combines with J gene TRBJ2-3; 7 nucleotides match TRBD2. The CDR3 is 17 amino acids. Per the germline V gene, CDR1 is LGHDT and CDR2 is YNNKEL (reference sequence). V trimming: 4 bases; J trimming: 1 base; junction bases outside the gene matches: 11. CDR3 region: CASSPYLQRGGTDTQYF. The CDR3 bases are TGTGCCAGCAGCCCCTATCTTCAGCGGGGAGGCACAGATACGCAGTATTTT.

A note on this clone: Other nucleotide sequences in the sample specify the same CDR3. The CDR3 nucleotides are TGTGCCAGCTCACCCGGGGCACACACTGAAGCTTTCTTT. It specifies CASSPGAHTEAFF. The chain has TRBV18 and TRBJ1-1; tentative D call: TRBD1 (5 bases). V lost 3 bases and J lost 3, with 8 bases in between. The CDR3 extends over 13 amino acids. Germline V gives CDR1 KGHSH, CDR2 LQKENI.

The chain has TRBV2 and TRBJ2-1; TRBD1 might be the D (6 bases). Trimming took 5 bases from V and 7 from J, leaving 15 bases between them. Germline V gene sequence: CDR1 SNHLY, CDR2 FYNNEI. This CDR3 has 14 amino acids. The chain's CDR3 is CASSPGQSPNEQFF. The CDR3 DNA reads TGTGCCAGCAGTCCAGGACAGTCTCCTAATGAGCAGTTCTTC. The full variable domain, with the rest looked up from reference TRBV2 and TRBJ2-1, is EPEVTQTPSHQVTQMGQEVILRCVPISNHLYFYWYRQILGQKVEFLVSFYNNEISEKSEIFDDQFSVERPDGSNFTLKIRSTKLEDSAMYFCASSPGQSPNEQFFGPGTRLTVL.

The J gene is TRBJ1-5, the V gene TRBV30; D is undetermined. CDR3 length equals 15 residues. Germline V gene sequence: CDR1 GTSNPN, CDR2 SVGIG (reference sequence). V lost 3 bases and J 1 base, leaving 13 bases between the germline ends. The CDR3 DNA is TGTGCCTGGAGCCCCCCTGGGGTCAGCAATCAGCCCCAGCATTTT. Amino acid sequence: CAWSPPGVSNQPQHF.

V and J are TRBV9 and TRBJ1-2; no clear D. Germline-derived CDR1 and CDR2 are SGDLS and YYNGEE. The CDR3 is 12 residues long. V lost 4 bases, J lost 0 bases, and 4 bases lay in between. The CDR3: CASSPANYGYTF. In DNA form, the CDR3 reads TGTGCCAGCAGCCCTGCTAACTATGGCTACACCTTC. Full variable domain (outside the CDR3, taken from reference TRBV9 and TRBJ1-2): DSGVTQTPKHLITATGQRVTLRCSPRSGDLSVYWYQQSLDQGLQFLIQYYNGEERAKGNILERFSAQQFPDLHSELNLSSLELGDSALYFCASSPANYGYTFGSGTRLTVV.

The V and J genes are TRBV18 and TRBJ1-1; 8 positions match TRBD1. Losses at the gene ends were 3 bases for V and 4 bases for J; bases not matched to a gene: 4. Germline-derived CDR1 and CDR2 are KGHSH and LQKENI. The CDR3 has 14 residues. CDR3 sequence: CASSPGQETTEAFF. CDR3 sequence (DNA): TGTGCCAGCTCACCGGGACAGGAGACCACTGAAGCTTTCTTT.

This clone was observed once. CDR3 loop: CASSQSGLAGVPSTTDTQYF. CDR3 DNA sequence: TGCGCCAGCAGCCAATCGGGACTAGCGGGAGTCCCCAGCACGACAGATACGCAGTATTTT. The chain uses TRBV4-1 and TRBJ2-3; 14 nucleotides match TRBD2. The CDR3 has 20 residues. Trimming cost V 2 bases and J 3 bases; bases outside gene matches: 13. The V gene's germline CDR1 is MGHRA and CDR2 YSYEKL.

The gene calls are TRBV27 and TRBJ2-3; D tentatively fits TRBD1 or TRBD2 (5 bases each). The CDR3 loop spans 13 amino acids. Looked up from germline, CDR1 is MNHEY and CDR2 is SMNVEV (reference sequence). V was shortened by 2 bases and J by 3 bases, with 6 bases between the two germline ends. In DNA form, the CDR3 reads TGTGCCAGCAGTTTAGGGGGAACAGATACGCAGTATTTT. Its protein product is CASSLGGTDTQYF.

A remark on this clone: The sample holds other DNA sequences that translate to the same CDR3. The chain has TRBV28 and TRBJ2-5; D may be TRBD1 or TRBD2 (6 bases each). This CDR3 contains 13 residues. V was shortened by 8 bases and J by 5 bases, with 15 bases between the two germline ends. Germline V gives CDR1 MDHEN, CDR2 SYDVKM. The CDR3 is CASSLGGRETQYF. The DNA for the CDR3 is TGTGCCAGCTCTCTGGGGGGCAGGGAGACCCAGTACTTC.

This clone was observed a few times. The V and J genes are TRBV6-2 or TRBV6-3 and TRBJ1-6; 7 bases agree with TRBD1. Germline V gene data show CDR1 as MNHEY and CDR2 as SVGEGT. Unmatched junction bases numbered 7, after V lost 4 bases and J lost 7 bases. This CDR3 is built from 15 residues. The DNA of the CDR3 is TGTGCCAGCAGTTTTACAGGGGTTGAGAATTCACCCCTCCACTTT. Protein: CASSFTGVENSPLHF.

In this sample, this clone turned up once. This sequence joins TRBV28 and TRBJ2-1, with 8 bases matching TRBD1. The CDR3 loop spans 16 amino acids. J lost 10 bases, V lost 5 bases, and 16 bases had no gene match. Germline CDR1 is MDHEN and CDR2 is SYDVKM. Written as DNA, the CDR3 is TGTGCCAGCAGTCCAACCCATCCACCCCGGGACAGGGAGCAGTTCTTC. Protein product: CASSPTHPPRDREQFF.